This T cell receptor (beta chain) came from a study of shared clonotypes between healthy human individuals. Broader study findings: Investigators expected sequencing depth to affect clonotype sharing among donors.

Worth noting for this clone: No antigen is known for it.

Tens of thousands of T cell genomes (around 190 ng DNA) went into each sorted-subset replicate. Original processing methods: Junction-only sequences without quality scores were provided by ImmunoSEQ, so filtering was different. Sequencing used immunoSEQ multiplex PCR; TCRdb keeps in-frame clones, though not all of them. V, J and clone size are taken as reported in that table, and D and trimming were inferred from the DNA itself. The sample consists of 550,000 to 850,000 clones, over 65% of them appearing once. Germline CDR1 SGHRS, CDR2 YFSETQ. The trim removed 0 bases at V and 5 bases at J, leaving 4 bases unmatched. The CDR3 covers 14 residues.

What was sequenced was memory CD4+ T cells sorted from blood. Subset: CD45RA-negative fraction. The J gene is TRBJ2-5, the V gene TRBV5-1; 7 nucleotides line up with TRBD2. The receptor was derived from a woman younger than 45 in good health. As DNA, the CDR3 is TGCGCCAGCAGCTTGGGGCGGGGAGGGGAGACCCAGTACTTC. Translation: CASSLGRGGETQYF.